This T cell receptor (beta chain) was observed in a study of spatial heterogeneity in lung cancer. The CDR3 is 14 residues long. Trimming stripped 7 bases from V and 6 bases from J, with 18 bases between. Each CDR3 protein gets one entry after TCRdb re-called the 5' RACE reads with MiXCR. Of 40,000 or so distinct CDR3 sequences detected, less than 6.5% appear once; the ten largest clones hold more than 20%. Study results and caveats: Among blood samples, ubiquitous expanded tumor TCRs appeared more at resection than at follow-up.

This clonotype was counted ten times or more. Its matching antigen is unknown. As for time point: sample taken at primary tumor resection. The donors, 60 to 80 patients with untreated early-stage non-small cell lung cancer, provided the samples. The gene calls are TRBV12-3 or TRBV12-4 and TRBJ1-1; D unresolved. The sample here was PBMCs, taken at surgery. This receptor was identified in a female donor with early-stage non-small cell lung cancer. CDR3: CASNHRRRDAEAFF. In DNA form, the CDR3 reads TGTGCCAGCAACCATAGAAGGCGAGACGCTGAAGCTTTCTTT.